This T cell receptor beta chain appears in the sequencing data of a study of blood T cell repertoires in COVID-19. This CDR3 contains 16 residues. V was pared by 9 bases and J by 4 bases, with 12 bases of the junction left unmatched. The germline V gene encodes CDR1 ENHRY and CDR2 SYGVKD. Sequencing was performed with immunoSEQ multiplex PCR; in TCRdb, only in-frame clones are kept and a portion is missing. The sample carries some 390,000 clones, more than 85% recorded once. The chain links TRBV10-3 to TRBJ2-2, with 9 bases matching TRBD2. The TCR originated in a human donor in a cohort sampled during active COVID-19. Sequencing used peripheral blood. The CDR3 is CAIAGTSPEGTGELFF. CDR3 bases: TGTGCCATAGCCGGGACTAGCCCCGAGGGCACCGGGGAGCTGTTTTTT.